Below are 8 T cell receptor beta chains sequenced from a single sample in a study of blood T cell repertoires in COVID-19. Profiled with immunoSEQ multiplex PCR; TCRdb holds only in-frame clones, not every one. This sample has roughly 120,000 clones, with 80% to 90% found just once. Input material: peripheral blood. These receptors were collected from a woman aged 50 to 60 with acute or convalescent COVID-19.

The chain combines TRBV19 with TRBJ1-5, with 9 bases fitting TRBD1. V shed 3 bases and J 7 bases; nucleotides not matched to a gene: 4. CDR1 and CDR2 (germline): LNHDA, SQIVND (reference sequence). CDR3 size: 14 residues. CDR3: CASSITGGGQPQHF. CDR3 coding DNA: TGTGCCAGTAGTATCACAGGGGGCGGACAGCCCCAGCATTTT.

The V gene is TRBV9, the J gene TRBJ2-7; D may be TRBD1 (5 bases). Trimming removed 4 bases from V and 3 bases from J, with 17 bases in between. The CDR3 runs to 15 residues. Germline V gene data show CDR1 as SGDLS and CDR2 as YYNGEE. The CDR3 loop is CASSYGTGGDYEQYF. The DNA for the CDR3 is TGTGCCAGCAGCTACGGAACAGGCGGTGACTACGAGCAGTACTTC.

This rearrangement joins TRBV10-3 to TRBJ1-1; TRBD1 aligns across 9 bases. CDR3 length equals 14 residues. V shed 4 bases and J 2 bases; nucleotides not matched to a gene: 2. CDR1 is ENHRY, CDR2 SYGVKD, per germline. CDR3 protein: CAISGTGGNTEAFF. The CDR3 DNA reads TGTGCCATCAGTGGTACAGGGGGCAACACTGAAGCTTTCTTT.

The chain couples TRBV5-1 to TRBJ2-3; the D gene is possibly TRBD2 (5 bases). This CDR3 has 15 residues. Trimming removed 4 bases from V and 1 base from J, with 13 bases in between. Germline CDR1 is SGHRS and CDR2 is YFSETQ. The CDR3 region has the DNA TGCGCCAGCAGCCCCCGGGGAGCGGGCACAGATACGCAGTATTTT. It translates to CASSPRGAGTDTQYF.

The rearrangement links TRBV7-2 to TRBJ2-1, with 14 bases matching TRBD2. Germline loops: CDR1 SGHTA, CDR2 FQGNSA. V dropped 5 bases and J dropped 4; count of bases not matched to a gene: 7. The CDR3 spans 17 residues. The CDR3 here is CASSQWGTSGRYNEQFF. CDR3 DNA: TGTGCCAGCAGCCAATGGGGGACTAGCGGGAGATACAATGAGCAGTTCTTC.

J is TRBJ1-1 and V is TRBV4-1, with 7 nucleotides matching TRBD1. With V trimmed by 3 bases and J by 7 bases, 8 bases remained unmatched. There are 14 residues in the CDR3. Germline values: CDR1 MGHRA, CDR2 YSYEKL. The CDR3 bases are TGCGCCAGCAGCCACGACAGGGAGATCAGTGAAGCTTTCTTT. This gives the protein CASSHDREISEAFF.

This sequence joins TRBV10-3 and TRBJ2-2; a possible D gene is TRBD2 (5 bases). The CDR3 spans 16 residues. Per the germline V gene, CDR1 is ENHRY and CDR2 is SYGVKD. Between the trimmed V and J ends, which lost 3 bases and 4 bases, there was a span of 15 bases. In DNA form, the CDR3 reads TGTGCCATCAGTGAAACGGCTAGCCCTTCCACCGGGGAGCTGTTTTTT. Residues: CAISETASPSTGELFF.

CDR3 region: CASSLGGLAGTGELFF. The CDR3 coding sequence is TGTGCCAGCAGCTTAGGGGGACTAGCGGGAACCGGGGAGCTGTTTTTT. This rearrangement joins TRBV11-3 to TRBJ2-2, with TRBD2 matching 13 bases. V lost 1 base to trimming and J lost 5 bases; unmatched junction nucleotides: 1. The germline CDR1 and CDR2 sequences are SGHNT and YENEEA. The CDR3 sequence is 16 residues long.